A selection of T cell receptor beta chains follows, all from one sample in a study of blood T cell repertoires in COVID-19. Data came from immunoSEQ multiplex PCR; TCRdb stores just in-frame clones and leaves some out. The sample holds about 230,000 clones, roughly 84% seen once. The sample consisted of peripheral blood. These receptors were obtained from a woman between 50 and 59 years old with acute or convalescent COVID-19. Each CDR3 is given with its conserved first and last residue. D genes are given only for firm matches. Clone size is given for some rows only: seen once, a few or many times, or a class if the clone is expanded.

CDR3 | DNA | size | length | J | V | D
CASSIRAPGAYGYTF | TGTGCCAGTAGTATTCGGGCCCCGGGAGCCTATGGCTACACCTTC | NA | 15 | TRBJ1-2 | TRBV19 | NA
CASSAPPGASYGYTF | TGTGCCAGCAGCGCCCCCCCAGGGGCTAGCTATGGCTACACCTTC | NA | 15 | TRBJ1-2 | TRBV7-2 | NA
CASSMGTEYQETQYF | TGTGCCAGTAGTATGGGGACAGAGTACCAAGAGACCCAGTACTTC | NA | 15 | TRBJ2-5 | TRBV19 | TRBD1
CASSLTSGDLAKNIQYF | TGTGCCAGCAGTTTGACTAGCGGGGACCTAGCCAAAAACATTCAGTACTTC | few | 17 | TRBJ2-4 | TRBV28 | TRBD2
CASSRSWDGYTF | TGTGCCAGCAGTAGGAGTTGGGATGGCTACACCTTC | NA | 12 | TRBJ1-2 | TRBV6-5 | NA
CASSQDPSGKYNEQFF | TGCGCCAGCAGCCAAGATCCCAGCGGTAAATACAATGAGCAGTTCTTC | NA | 16 | TRBJ2-1 | TRBV4-1 | NA
CASTMTGDYGYTF | TGTGCCAGTACCATGACAGGGGACTATGGCTACACCTTC | NA | 13 | TRBJ1-2 | TRBV19 | TRBD1
CASSPSNVRSNQPQHF | TGTGCCAGTAGTCCCTCAAACGTGCGTAGCAATCAGCCCCAGCATTTT | NA | 16 | TRBJ1-5 | TRBV19 | NA
CASSTDRRKGTGELFF | TGTGCCAGTAGTACCGACCGGAGGAAGGGCACCGGGGAGCTGTTTTTT | NA | 16 | TRBJ2-2 | TRBV19 | NA
CASSIERNTGELFF | TGTGCCAGCAGCATTGAGAGGAACACCGGGGAGCTGTTTTTT | NA | 14 | TRBJ2-2 | TRBV7-3 | NA
CASSYGLGDRPLHF | TGTGCCAGCAGTTACGGTCTTGGGGACAGACCCCTCCACTTT | NA | 14 | TRBJ1-6 | TRBV6-5 | TRBD1
CASGRGEGYTF | TGTGCCAGCGGACGGGGTGAGGGCTACACCTTC | NA | 11 | TRBJ1-2 | TRBV6-5 | NA
CASSLGGAYNEQFF | TGTGCCAGCAGCCTGGGGGGGGCCTACAATGAGCAGTTCTTC | NA | 14 | TRBJ2-1 | TRBV11-3 | TRBD2
CASSVSGGQNTGELFF | TGTGCCAGCAGCGTTAGCGGGGGGCAAAACACCGGGGAGCTGTTTTTT | NA | 16 | TRBJ2-2 | TRBV13 | TRBD2
CATSDPGTRTDDEQFF | TGTGCCACCAGTGACCCGGGGACTCGCACGGACGATGAGCAGTTCTTC | NA | 16 | TRBJ2-1 | TRBV24-1 | NA
CAWSVPLRTGAEQYF | TGTGCCTGGAGTGTACCCCTCCGGACAGGCGCCGAGCAGTACTTC | NA | 15 | TRBJ2-7 | TRBV30 | TRBD1
CASSLPGQGDHNEQFF | TGTGCCAGCAGCTTGCCGGGACAGGGGGACCACAATGAGCAGTTCTTC | NA | 16 | TRBJ2-1 | TRBV5-4 | TRBD1
CASSQGVGAGNEKLFF | TGTGCCAGCAGCCAAGGTGTGGGGGCTGGAAATGAAAAACTGTTTTTT | NA | 16 | TRBJ1-4 | TRBV3-1/TRBV3-2 | NA
CASSVEGGAYNEQFF | TGTGCCAGCAGCGTAGAAGGGGGCGCCTACAATGAGCAGTTCTTC | NA | 15 | TRBJ2-1 | TRBV9 | TRBD1
CASRTSTGDTF | TGTGCCAGCAGAACATCGACAGGGGACACCTTC | NA | 11 | TRBJ1-2 | TRBV6-5 | TRBD1